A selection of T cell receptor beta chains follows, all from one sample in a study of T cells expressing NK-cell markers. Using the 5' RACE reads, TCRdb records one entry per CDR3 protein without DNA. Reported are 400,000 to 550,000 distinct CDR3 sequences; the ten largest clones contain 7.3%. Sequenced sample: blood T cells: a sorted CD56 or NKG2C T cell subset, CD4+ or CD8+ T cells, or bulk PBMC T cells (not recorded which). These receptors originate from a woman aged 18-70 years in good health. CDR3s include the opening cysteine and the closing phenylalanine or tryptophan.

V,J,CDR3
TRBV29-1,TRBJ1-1,CSVTGGILTFKNTEAFF
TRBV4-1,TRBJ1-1,CASSQDWTNTEAFF
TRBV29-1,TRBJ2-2,CSLRDMNTGELFF
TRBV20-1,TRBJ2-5,CSARDHGVETQYF
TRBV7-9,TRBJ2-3,CASSPQVSGTDTQYF
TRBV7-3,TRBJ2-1,CASSFLSGSGNNEQFF
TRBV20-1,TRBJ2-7,CSGSKGGVYEQYF
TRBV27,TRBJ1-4,CASSLDRGYEKLFF
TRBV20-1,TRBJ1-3,CSAEGPSGNTIYF
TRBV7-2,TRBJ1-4,CASSLQRAFNEKLFF
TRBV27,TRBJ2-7,CASSHAGTSGSNEQYF
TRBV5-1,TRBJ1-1,CASSLPGTANTEAFF
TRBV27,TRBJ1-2,CASSLSQGCTF
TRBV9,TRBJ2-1,CASSPGQFNEQFF
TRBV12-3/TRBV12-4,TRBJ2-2,CASTQKGSVGTGELFF
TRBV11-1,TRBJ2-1,CASSQGEWVEQFF
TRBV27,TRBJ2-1,CASSPRPTSGSSYNEQFF
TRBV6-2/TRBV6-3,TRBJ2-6,CASSYSTGVESGANVLTF
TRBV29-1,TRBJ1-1,CSVEPGNTEAFF
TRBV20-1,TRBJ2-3,CSAGTDTSTDTQYF
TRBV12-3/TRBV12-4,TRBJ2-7,CASSYTSLGPNYEQYF
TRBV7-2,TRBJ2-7,CASSLRITSGRSYEQYF
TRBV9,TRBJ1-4,CASSVDGSNEKLFF
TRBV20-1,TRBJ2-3,CSARDMGGRGDTQYF
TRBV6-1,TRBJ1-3,CASMASGNTIYF
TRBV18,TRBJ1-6,CASSSQGGNSPLHF
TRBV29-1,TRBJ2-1,CSVDEDRGNEQFF
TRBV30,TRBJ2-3,CAWTSGSRDTQYF
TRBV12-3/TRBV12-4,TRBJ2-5,CASSLDRAPKETQYF
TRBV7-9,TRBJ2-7,CASSPRTGPLVEQYF
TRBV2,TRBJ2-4,CASKEELNIQYF
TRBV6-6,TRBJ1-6,CASRAPKNSPLHF
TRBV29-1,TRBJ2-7,CSVGELAGGPYEQYF
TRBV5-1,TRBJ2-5,CASTLGGTKETQYF
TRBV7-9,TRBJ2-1,CASRAGTSGGFF
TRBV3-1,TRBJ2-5,CASSQDRREGETQYF
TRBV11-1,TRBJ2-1,CASVLTSGGSLSYNEQFF
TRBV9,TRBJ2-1,CASSVEGLAGAEQFF
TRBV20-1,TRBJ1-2,CSTWALSYGYTF
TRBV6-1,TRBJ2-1,CASSLTSGAYNEQFF
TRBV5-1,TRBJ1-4,CASRVEADHGKLFF
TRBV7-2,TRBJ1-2,CASSIDRVDYGYTF
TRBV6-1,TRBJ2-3,CASSGSGRSDTQYF